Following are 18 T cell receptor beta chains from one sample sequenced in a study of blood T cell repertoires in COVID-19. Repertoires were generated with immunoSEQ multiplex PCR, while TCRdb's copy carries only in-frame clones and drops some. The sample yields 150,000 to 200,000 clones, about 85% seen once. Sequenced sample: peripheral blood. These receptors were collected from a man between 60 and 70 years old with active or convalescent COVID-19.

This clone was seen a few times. In DNA form, the CDR3 reads TGTGCCAGCAGTGAAGAGGGGATACAGCCCCAGCATTTT. Translating it yields CASSEEGIQPQHF. The rearrangement joins TRBV2 to TRBJ1-5, with D possibly being TRBD1 (5 bases). Germline lookup yields CDR1 SNHLY and CDR2 FYNNEI. The CDR3 has 13 residues. Trimming left V 1 base short and J 7 bases short, with 8 bases between.

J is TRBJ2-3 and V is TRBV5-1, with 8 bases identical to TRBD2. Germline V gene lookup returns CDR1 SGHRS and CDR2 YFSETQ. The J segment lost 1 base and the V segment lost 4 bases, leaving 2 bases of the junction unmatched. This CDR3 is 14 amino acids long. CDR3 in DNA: TGCGCCAGCAGCGCGGGGGGCCGCACAGATACGCAGTATTTT. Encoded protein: CASSAGGRTDTQYF.

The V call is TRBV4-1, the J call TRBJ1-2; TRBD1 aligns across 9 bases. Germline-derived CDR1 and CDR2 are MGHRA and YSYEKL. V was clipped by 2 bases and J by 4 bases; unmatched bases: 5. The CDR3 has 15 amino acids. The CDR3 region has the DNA TGCGCCAGCAGCCAACTGGACAGGGGCCGCTATGGCTACACCTTC. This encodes CASSQLDRGRYGYTF.

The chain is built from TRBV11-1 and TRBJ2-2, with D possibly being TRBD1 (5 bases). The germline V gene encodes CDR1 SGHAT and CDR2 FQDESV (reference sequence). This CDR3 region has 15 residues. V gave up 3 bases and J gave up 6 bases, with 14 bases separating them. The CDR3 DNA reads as TGTGCCAGCAGCTTTAATACCAGGGCTGCCGGGGAGCTGTTTTTT. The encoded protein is CASSFNTRAAGELFF.

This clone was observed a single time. The CDR3, as DNA: TGCGCCAGCAGCTTCCGAAGTATCGGGACTAGCGGGGGGTCCGGAGATACGCAGTATTTT. Its translation is CASSFRSIGTSGGSGDTQYF. This rearrangement joins TRBV5-1 to TRBJ2-3, with 15 bases lining up with TRBD2. CDR1 is SGHRS and CDR2 is YFSETQ in the germline V gene. The CDR3 sequence is 20 residues long. V was pared by 2 bases and J by 5 bases, with 15 bases of the junction left unmatched.

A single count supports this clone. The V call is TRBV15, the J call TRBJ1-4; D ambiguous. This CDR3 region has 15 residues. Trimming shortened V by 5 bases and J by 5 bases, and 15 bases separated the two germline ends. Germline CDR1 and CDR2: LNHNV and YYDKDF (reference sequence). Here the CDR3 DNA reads TGTGCCACCAGCCTCGAGGCCCGAAGGAATGAAAAACTGTTTTTT. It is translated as CATSLEARRNEKLFF. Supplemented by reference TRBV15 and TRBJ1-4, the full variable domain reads DAMVIQNPRYQVTQFGKPVTLSCSQTLNHNVMYWYQQKSSQAPKLLFHYYDKDFNNEADTPDNFQSRRPNTSFCFLDIRSPGLGDTAMYLCATSLEARRNEKLFFGSGTQLSVL.

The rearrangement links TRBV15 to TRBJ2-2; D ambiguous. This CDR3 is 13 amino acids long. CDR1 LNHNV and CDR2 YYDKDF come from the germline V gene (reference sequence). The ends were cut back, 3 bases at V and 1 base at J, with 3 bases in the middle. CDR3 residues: CATSSRNTGELFF. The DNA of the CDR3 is TGTGCCACCAGCAGTCGGAACACCGGGGAGCTGTTTTTT.

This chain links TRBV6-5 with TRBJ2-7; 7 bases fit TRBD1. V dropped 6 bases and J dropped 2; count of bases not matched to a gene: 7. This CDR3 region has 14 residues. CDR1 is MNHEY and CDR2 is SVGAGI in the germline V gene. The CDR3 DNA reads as TGTGCCAGCAGCCCGGACAGGTCTACCTACGAGCAGTACTTC. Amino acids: CASSPDRSTYEQYF.

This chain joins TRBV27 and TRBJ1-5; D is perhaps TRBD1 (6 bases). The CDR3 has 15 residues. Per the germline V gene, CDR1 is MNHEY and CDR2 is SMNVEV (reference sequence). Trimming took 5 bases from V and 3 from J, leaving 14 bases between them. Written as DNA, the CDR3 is TGTGCCAGCAGTCGGACAGCCCCCAACAATCAGCCCCAGCATTTT. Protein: CASSRTAPNNQPQHF.

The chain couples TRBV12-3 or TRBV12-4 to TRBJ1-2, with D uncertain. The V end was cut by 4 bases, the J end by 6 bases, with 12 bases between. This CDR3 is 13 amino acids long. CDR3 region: CASSYYPGNGYTF. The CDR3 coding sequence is TGTGCCAGCAGTTACTACCCTGGTAATGGCTACACCTTC.

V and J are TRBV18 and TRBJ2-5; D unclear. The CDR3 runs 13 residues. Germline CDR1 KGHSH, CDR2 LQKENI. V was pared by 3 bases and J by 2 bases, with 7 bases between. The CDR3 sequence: CASSPFVQETQYF. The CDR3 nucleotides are TGTGCCAGCTCACCGTTCGTGCAAGAGACCCAGTACTTC.

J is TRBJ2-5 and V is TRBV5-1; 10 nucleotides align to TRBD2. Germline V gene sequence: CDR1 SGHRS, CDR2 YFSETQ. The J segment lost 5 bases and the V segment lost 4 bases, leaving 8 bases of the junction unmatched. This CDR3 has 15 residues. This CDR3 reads CASSPQSGLAETQYF. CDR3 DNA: TGCGCCAGCAGCCCCCAGTCGGGACTAGCGGAGACCCAGTACTTC.

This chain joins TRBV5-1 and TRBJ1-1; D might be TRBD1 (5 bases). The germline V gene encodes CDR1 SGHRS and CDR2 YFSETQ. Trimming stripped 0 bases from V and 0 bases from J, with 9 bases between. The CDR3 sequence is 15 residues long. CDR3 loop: CASSLAGGVNTEAFF. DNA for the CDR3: TGCGCCAGCAGCTTGGCCGGGGGTGTGAACACTGAAGCTTTCTTT.

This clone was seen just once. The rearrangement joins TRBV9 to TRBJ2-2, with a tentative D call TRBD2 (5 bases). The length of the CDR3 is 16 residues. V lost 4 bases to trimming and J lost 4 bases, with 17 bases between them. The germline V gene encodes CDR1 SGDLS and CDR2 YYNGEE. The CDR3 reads CASSLRGGQSTGELFF. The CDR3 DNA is TGTGCCAGCAGCCTCCGCGGAGGCCAGAGCACCGGGGAGCTGTTTTTT.

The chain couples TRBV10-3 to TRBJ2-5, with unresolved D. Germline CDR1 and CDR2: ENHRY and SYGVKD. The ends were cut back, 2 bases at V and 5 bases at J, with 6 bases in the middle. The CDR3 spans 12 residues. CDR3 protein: CAISEPQETQYF. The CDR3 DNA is TGTGCCATCAGTGAGCCTCAGGAGACCCAGTACTTC.

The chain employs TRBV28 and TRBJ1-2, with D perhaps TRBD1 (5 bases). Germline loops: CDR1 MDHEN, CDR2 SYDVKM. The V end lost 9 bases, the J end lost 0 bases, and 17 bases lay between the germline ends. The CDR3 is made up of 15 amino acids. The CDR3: CARSIGGDANYGYTF. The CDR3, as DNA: TGTGCCAGAAGCATCGGGGGAGACGCTAACTATGGCTACACCTTC.

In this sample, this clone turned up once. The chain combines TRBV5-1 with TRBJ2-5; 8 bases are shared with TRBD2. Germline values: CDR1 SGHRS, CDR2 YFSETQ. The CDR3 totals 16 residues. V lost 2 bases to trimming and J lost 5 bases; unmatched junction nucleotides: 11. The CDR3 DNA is TGCGCCAGCAGCTTTTTCGGGGGGGCGGTCGAGGAGACCCAGTACTTC. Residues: CASSFFGGAVEETQYF.

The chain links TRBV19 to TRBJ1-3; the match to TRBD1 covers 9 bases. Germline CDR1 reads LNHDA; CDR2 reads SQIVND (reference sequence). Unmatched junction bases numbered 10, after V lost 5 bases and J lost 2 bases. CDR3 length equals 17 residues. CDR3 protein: CASSPTGTGRTGNTIYF. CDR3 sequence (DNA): TGTGCCAGTAGTCCCACCGGGACAGGGCGCACTGGAAACACCATATATTTT.